This note documents a single T cell receptor (beta chain) sequence. Antigen unknown. The CDR3 loop spans 16 amino acids. Germline lookup yields CDR1 SGHDN and CDR2 FVKESK. V shed 4 bases, J shed 3 bases, and the junction held 5 bases outside the gene matches. The PCR made use of 60 Vbeta and 13 Jbeta primers. In the source study's methods: Later work found 80 million or so unique TCR beta chains, with about 10 million shared. Profiling relied on immunoSEQ multiplex PCR, and the TCRdb table lists in-frame clones only, not all of them. The V and J calls and clone size were taken over from that table, and D and trimming were inferred from the DNA. The repertoire consists of 150,000 to 200,000 clones, with 75% occurring once and the leading ten covering about 11%. These data come from a study of cytomegalovirus exposure and HLA in healthy donors. Study results and limitations: With later analysis, a missense DCLRE1C variant became linked to TCR beta V- and J-gene trimming.

The chain combines TRBV14 with TRBJ2-7; 14 bases line up with TRBD2. Source material: PBMCs. The receptor was isolated from a man younger than 35 in good health and CMV-seropositive. CDR3 sequence (DNA): TGTGCCAGCAGCCGGAAGACTAGCGGGAGGGACTACGAGCAGTACTTC. Amino acid sequence: CASSRKTSGRDYEQYF.